This is a list of T cell receptor beta chains from one sample in a study of shared clonotypes between healthy human individuals. Sequencing was performed with immunoSEQ multiplex PCR; in TCRdb, only in-frame clones are kept and a portion is missing. The table records around 100,000 clones, 65% to 75% of them present only once. The sequenced sample was memory CD8+ T cells sorted from blood. Every receptor here comes from a woman in her thirties in good health. CDR3s include the opening cysteine and the closing phenylalanine or tryptophan. Each record gives: V gene, J gene, D gene, clone size, CDR3 protein, CDR3 DNA. The D gene is left open where the match is weak. Part of the rows lack a size; the others show once, few, many or a class for expanded clones.

V: TRBV5-5; J: TRBJ2-7; D: NA; size: NA; CDR3: CASSFEPDLSSYEQYF; DNA: TGTGCCAGCAGCTTTGAACCCGACTTGAGCTCCTACGAGCAGTACTTC
V: TRBV10-2; J: TRBJ2-1; D: TRBD2; size: NA; CDR3: CASSESRGSFNEQFF; DNA: TGCGCCAGCAGTGAGTCCCGCGGGAGCTTTAATGAGCAGTTCTTC
V: TRBV28; J: TRBJ2-1; D: TRBD2; size: NA; CDR3: CASSVSRTSGYNEQFF; DNA: TGTGCCAGCAGTGTCTCTCGGACTAGCGGCTACAATGAGCAGTTCTTC
V: TRBV29-1; J: TRBJ2-1; D: TRBD2; size: few; CDR3: CSVGREKVREQFF; DNA: TGCAGCGTTGGGCGGGAGAAGGTACGGGAGCAGTTCTTC
V: TRBV5-1; J: TRBJ1-1; D: NA; size: NA; CDR3: CASSLTRGGPEAFF; DNA: TGCGCCAGCAGCTTGACAAGGGGCGGCCCCGAAGCTTTCTTT
V: TRBV6-4; J: TRBJ2-1; D: TRBD1; size: few; CDR3: CASTTGQEPLNEQFF; DNA: TGTGCCAGCACTACGGGACAGGAGCCCCTCAATGAGCAGTTCTTC
V: TRBV2; J: TRBJ2-7; D: NA; size: NA; CDR3: CASATRDGPYEQYF; DNA: TGTGCCAGCGCCACACGGGACGGACCCTACGAGCAGTACTTC
V: TRBV2; J: TRBJ1-2; D: NA; size: NA; CDR3: CASSEAGGHNYGYTF; DNA: TGTGCCAGCAGTGAAGCTGGGGGCCATAACTATGGCTACACCTTC
V: TRBV7-9; J: TRBJ2-7; D: TRBD1; size: NA; CDR3: CASSPRDSRYTPYEQYF; DNA: TGTGCCAGCAGCCCCCGGGACAGCCGTTATACACCCTACGAGCAGTACTTC
V: TRBV28; J: TRBJ1-2; D: NA; size: NA; CDR3: CASSVRGGYGYTF; DNA: TGTGCCAGCAGCGTACGGGGAGGCTATGGCTACACCTTC
V: TRBV7-8; J: TRBJ1-1; D: NA; size: NA; CDR3: CASSHPRVWMNTEAFF; DNA: TGTGCCAGCAGCCATCCTCGGGTCTGGATGAACACTGAAGCTTTCTTT
V: TRBV7-9; J: TRBJ1-4; D: NA; size: few; CDR3: CASSLAVYEKLFF; DNA: TGTGCCAGCAGCTTAGCCGTTTATGAAAAACTGTTTTTT
V: TRBV25-1; J: TRBJ2-1; D: TRBD2; size: many; CDR3: CASSDNGLARYNEQFF; DNA: TGTGCCAGCAGTGATAATGGACTAGCGCGCTACAATGAGCAGTTCTTC
V: TRBV30; J: TRBJ1-3; D: NA; size: NA; CDR3: CAWSVWHFSGNTIYF; DNA: TGTGCCTGGAGTGTGTGGCATTTCTCTGGAAACACCATATATTTT
V: TRBV4-1; J: TRBJ2-7; D: TRBD1; size: NA; CDR3: CASSRKDRAYRYEQYF; DNA: TGCGCCAGCAGCCGAAAAGACAGGGCCTACCGCTACGAGCAGTACTTC
V: TRBV7-8; J: TRBJ2-7; D: TRBD2; size: NA; CDR3: CASSLVLSGISSYEQYF; DNA: TGTGCCAGCAGCTTAGTACTTAGCGGGATTAGCTCCTACGAGCAGTACTTC
V: TRBV27; J: TRBJ2-3; D: TRBD2; size: NA; CDR3: CASSLSRLGLAGKVGLTDTQYF; DNA: TGTGCCAGCAGTTTATCGAGGCTCGGACTAGCGGGAAAGGTGGGCCTGACAGATACGCAGTATTTT
V: TRBV27; J: TRBJ1-4; D: NA; size: NA; CDR3: CASSLSGWSEKLFF; DNA: TGTGCCAGCAGTTTATCAGGGTGGTCGGAAAAACTGTTTTTT
V: TRBV2; J: TRBJ2-1; D: TRBD2; size: few; CDR3: CASSGTSGRINEQFF; DNA: TGTGCCAGCAGTGGGACTAGCGGGAGGATTAATGAGCAGTTCTTC
V: TRBV9; J: TRBJ2-1; D: NA; size: NA; CDR3: CASSVDRDYNEQFF; DNA: TGTGCCAGCAGCGTAGACAGGGATTACAATGAGCAGTTCTTC
V: TRBV28; J: TRBJ2-3; D: TRBD2; size: NA; CDR3: CASRTGTSGTDTQYF; DNA: TGTGCCAGCAGAACCGGGACTAGCGGAACAGATACGCAGTATTTT
V: TRBV2; J: TRBJ2-3; D: NA; size: NA; CDR3: CASSGKEMDTQYF; DNA: TGTGCCAGCAGTGGAAAGGAAATGGATACGCAGTATTTT
V: TRBV27; J: TRBJ2-7; D: TRBD2; size: NA; CDR3: CASRLAGAYEQYF; DNA: TGTGCCAGCCGACTAGCGGGGGCCTACGAGCAGTACTTC
V: TRBV19; J: TRBJ1-5; D: NA; size: NA; CDR3: CASSFMMSAGEQPQHF; DNA: TGTGCCAGTAGTTTCATGATGTCGGCAGGGGAGCAGCCCCAGCATTTT
V: TRBV30; J: TRBJ2-2; D: NA; size: NA; CDR3: CAWSVVRAGELFF; DNA: TGTGCCTGGAGTGTTGTGCGGGCCGGGGAGCTGTTTTTT
V: TRBV5-1; J: TRBJ2-3; D: NA; size: many; CDR3: CASSLRGYPNTDTQYF; DNA: TGCGCCAGCAGCTTGAGGGGGTACCCAAACACAGATACGCAGTATTTT
V: TRBV28; J: TRBJ2-5; D: TRBD2; size: NA; CDR3: CASSPRLAGQETQYF; DNA: TGTGCCAGCAGTCCCCGACTAGCGGGGCAAGAGACCCAGTACTTC
V: TRBV28; J: TRBJ1-5; D: NA; size: many; CDR3: CASSRGNQPQHF; DNA: TGTGCCAGCAGTAGGGGTAATCAGCCCCAGCATTTT
V: TRBV28; J: TRBJ2-7; D: TRBD1; size: NA; CDR3: CASTPFRTGELTGF; DNA: TGTGCCAGCACCCCGTTCAGGACAGGGGAGTTAACGGGCTTC
V: TRBV9; J: TRBJ2-1; D: TRBD2; size: NA; CDR3: CASSVSPAGGNNEQFF; DNA: TGTGCCAGCAGCGTTTCACCAGCGGGAGGAAACAATGAGCAGTTCTTC
V: TRBV6-6; J: TRBJ2-7; D: TRBD1; size: NA; CDR3: CASSYFQGAREQYF; DNA: TGTGCCAGCAGTTACTTTCAGGGGGCGAGGGAGCAGTACTTC
V: TRBV2; J: TRBJ2-5; D: TRBD1; size: few; CDR3: CASSEGQGAAQYF; DNA: TGTGCCAGCAGTGAGGGACAGGGGGCGGCCCAGTACTTC
V: TRBV5-1; J: TRBJ2-1; D: NA; size: few; CDR3: CASSFSVHEQFF; DNA: TGCGCCAGCAGCTTTTCTGTCCATGAGCAGTTCTTC
V: TRBV18; J: TRBJ2-5; D: NA; size: NA; CDR3: CASSPRTAFQETQYF; DNA: TGTGCCAGCTCACCAAGGACAGCGTTCCAAGAGACCCAGTACTTC
V: TRBV28; J: TRBJ2-5; D: TRBD1; size: many; CDR3: CASIPTGGEVETQYF; DNA: TGTGCCAGCATTCCCACAGGGGGCGAGGTAGAGACCCAGTACTTC